This T cell receptor (beta chain) was identified in a study of identical twins. The sample holds a few counts of this clonotype. TCRdb recomputed calls from the 5' RACE reads with MiXCR, one row per CDR3 protein. The table shows over 500,000 distinct CDR3 sequences, with about 20% occurring only once. The ends were cut back, 5 bases at V and 10 bases at J, with 15 bases in the middle. The CDR3 sequence is 14 residues long. Germline V gives CDR1 KGHSH, CDR2 LQKENI. This sample also appeared in a second study, on T cells expressing NK-cell markers. That study reports: Whether the expanded NKG2C+ T cell clones recognized HCMV remained unclear.

J is TRBJ1-6 and V is TRBV18; D ambiguous. The receptor comes from a woman aged 18-30 years in good health. Sequencing used CD4+ T cells sorted from blood. CDR3 in amino acids: CASSADEEVSPLHF. The DNA for the CDR3 is TGTGCCAGCTCAGCGGACGAAGAAGTGTCACCCCTCCACTTT.